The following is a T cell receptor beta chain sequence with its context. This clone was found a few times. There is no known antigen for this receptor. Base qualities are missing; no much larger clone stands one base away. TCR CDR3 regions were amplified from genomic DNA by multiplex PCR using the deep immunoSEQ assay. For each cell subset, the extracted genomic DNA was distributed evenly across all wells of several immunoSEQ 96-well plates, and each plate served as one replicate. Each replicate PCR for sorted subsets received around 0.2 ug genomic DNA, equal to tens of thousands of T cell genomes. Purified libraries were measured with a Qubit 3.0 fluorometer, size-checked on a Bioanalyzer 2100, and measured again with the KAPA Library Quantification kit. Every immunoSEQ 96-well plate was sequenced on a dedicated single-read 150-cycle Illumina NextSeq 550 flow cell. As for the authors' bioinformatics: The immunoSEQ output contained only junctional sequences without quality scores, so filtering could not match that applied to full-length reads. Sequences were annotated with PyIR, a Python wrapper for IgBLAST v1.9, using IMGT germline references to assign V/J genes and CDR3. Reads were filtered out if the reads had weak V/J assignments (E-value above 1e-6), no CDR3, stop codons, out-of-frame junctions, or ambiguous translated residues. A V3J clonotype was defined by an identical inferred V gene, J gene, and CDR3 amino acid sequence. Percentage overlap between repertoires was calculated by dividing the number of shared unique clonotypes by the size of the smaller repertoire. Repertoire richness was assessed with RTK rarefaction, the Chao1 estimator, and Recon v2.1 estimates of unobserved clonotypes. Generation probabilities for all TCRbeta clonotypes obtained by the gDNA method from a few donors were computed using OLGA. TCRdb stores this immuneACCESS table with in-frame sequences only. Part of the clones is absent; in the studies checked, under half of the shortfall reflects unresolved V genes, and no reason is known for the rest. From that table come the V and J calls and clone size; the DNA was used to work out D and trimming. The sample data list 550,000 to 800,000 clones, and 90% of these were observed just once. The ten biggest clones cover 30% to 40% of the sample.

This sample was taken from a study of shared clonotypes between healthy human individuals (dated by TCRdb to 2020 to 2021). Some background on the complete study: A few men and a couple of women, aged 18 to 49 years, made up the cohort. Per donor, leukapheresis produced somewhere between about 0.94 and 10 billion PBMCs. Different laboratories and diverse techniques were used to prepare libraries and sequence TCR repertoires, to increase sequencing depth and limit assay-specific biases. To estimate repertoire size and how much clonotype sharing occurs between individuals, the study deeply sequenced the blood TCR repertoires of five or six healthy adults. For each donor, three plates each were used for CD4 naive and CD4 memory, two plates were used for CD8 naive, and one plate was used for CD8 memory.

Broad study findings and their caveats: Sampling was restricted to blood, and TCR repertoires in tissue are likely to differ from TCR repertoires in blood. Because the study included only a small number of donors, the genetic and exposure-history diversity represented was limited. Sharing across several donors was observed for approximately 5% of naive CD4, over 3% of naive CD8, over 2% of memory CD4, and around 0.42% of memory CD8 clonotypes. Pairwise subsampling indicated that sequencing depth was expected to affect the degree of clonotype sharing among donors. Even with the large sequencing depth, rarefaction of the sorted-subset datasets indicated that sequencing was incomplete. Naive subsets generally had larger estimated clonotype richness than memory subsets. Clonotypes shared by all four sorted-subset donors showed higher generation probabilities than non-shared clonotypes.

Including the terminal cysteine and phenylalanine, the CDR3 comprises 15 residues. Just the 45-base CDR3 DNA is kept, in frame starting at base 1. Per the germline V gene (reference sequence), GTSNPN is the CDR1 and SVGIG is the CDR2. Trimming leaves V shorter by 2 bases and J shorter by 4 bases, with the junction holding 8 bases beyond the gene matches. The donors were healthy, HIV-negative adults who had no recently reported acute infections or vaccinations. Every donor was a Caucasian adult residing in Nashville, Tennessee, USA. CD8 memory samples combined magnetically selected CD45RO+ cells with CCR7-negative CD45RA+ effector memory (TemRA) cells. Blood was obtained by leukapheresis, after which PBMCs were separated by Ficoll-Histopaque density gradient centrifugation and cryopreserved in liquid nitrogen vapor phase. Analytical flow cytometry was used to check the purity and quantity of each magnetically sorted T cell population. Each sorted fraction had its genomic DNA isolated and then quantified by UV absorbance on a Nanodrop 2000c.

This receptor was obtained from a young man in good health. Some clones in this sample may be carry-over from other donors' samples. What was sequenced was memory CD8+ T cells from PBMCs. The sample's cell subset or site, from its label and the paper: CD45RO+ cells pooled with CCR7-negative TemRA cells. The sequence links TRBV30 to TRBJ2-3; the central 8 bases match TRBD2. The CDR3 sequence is CAWSRGGSEADTQYF. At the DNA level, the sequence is TGTGCCTGGAGTCGGGGGGGTAGCGAGGCAGATACGCAGTATTTT. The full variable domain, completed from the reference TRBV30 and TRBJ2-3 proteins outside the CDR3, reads SQTIHQWPATLVQPVGSPLSLECTVEGTSNPNLYWYRQAAGRGLQLLFYSVGIGQISSEVPQNLSASRPQDRQFILSSKKLLLSDSGFYLCAWSRGGSEADTQYFGPGTRLTVL.